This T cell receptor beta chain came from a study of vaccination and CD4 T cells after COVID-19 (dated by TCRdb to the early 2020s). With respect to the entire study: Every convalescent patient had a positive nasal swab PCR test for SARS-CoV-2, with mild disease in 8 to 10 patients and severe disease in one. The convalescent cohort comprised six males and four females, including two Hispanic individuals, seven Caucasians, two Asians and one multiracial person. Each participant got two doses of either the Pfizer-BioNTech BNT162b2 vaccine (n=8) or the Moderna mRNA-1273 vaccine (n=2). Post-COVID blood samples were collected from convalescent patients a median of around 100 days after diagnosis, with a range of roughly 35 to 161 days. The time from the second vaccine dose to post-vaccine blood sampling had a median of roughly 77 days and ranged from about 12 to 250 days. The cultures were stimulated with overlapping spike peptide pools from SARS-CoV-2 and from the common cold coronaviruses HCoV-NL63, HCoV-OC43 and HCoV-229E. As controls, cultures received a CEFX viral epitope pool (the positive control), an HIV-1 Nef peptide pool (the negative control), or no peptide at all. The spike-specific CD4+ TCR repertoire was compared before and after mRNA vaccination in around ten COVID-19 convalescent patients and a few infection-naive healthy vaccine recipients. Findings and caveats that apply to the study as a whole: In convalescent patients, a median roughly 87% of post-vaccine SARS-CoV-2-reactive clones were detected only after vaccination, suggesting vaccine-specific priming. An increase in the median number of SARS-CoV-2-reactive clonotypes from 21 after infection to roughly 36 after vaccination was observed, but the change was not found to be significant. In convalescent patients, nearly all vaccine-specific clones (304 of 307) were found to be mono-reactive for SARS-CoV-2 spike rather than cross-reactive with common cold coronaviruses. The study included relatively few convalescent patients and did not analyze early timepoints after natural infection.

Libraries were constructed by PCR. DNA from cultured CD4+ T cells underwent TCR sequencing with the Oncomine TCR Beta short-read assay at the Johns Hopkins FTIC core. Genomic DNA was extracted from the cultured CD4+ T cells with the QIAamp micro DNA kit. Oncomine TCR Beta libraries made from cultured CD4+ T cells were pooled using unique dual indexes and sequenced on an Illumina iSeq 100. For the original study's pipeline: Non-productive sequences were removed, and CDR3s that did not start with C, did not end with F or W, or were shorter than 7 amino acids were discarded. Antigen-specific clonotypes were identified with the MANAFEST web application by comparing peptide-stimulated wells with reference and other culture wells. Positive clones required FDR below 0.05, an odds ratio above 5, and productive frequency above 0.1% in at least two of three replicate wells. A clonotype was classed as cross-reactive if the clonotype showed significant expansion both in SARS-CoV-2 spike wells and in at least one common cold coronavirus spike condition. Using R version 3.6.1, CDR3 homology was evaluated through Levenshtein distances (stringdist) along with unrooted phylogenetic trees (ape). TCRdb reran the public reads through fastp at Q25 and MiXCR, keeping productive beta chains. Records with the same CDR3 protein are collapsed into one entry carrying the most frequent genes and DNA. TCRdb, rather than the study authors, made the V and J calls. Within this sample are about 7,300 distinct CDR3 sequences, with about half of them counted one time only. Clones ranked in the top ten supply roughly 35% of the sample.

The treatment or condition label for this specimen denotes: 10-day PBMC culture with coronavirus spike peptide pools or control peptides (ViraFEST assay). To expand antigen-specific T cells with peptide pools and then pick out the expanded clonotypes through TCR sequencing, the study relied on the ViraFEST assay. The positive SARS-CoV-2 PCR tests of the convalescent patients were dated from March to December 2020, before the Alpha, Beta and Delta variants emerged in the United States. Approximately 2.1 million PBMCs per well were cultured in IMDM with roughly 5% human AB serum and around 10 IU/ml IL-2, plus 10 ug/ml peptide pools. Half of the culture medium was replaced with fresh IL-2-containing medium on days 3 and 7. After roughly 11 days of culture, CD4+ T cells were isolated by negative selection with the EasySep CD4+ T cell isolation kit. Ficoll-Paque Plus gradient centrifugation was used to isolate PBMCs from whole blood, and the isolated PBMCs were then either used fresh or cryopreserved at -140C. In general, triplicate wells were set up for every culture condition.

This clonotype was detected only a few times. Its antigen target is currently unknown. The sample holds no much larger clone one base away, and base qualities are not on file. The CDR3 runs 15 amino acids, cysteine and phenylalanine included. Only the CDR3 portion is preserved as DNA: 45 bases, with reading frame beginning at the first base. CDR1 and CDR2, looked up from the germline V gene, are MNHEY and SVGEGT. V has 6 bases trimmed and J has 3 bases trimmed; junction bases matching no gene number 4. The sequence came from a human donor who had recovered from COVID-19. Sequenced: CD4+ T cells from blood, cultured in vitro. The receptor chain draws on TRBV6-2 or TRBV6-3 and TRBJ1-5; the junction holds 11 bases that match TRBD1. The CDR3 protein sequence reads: CASSLGQGDNQPQHF. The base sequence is TGTGCCAGCAGCCTGGGACAGGGGGACAATCAGCCCCAGCATTTT.